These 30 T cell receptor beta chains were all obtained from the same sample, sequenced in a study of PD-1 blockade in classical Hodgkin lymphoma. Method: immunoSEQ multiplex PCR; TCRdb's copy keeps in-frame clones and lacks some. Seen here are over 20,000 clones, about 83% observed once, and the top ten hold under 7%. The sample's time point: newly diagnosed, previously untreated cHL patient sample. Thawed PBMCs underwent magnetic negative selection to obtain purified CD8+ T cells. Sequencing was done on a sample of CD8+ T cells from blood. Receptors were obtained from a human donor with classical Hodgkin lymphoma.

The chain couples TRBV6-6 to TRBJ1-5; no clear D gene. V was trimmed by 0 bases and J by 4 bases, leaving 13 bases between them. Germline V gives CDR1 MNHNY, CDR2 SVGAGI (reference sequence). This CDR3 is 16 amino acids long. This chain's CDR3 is CASSYSAVTPNQPQHF. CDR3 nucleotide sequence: TGTGCCAGCAGTTACTCCGCAGTCACCCCAAATCAGCCCCAGCATTTT.

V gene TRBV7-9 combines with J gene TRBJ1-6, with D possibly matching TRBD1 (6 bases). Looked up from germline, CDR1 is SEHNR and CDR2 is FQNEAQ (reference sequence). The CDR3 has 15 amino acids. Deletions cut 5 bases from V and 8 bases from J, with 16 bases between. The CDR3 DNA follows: TGTGCCAGCAGCCCCCTCACAGGGACGGATTCACCCCTCCACTTT. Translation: CASSPLTGTDSPLHF.

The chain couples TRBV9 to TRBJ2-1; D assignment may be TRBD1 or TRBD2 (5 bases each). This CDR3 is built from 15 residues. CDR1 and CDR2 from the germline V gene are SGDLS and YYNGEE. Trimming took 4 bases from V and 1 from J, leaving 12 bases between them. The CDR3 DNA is TGTGCCAGCAGCCCGGGACGTCCTTCCTACAATGAGCAGTTCTTC. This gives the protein CASSPGRPSYNEQFF.

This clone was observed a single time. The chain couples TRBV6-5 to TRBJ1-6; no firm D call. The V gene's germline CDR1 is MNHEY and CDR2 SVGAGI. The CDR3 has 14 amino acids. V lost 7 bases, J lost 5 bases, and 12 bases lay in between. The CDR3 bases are TGTGCCAGCAAGGTTAAGCAGAATAATTCACCCCTCCACTTT. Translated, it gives CASKVKQNNSPLHF.

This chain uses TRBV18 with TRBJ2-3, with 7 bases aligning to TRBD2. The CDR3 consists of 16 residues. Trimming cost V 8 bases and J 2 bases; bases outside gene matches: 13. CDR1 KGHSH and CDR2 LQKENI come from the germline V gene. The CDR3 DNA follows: TGTGCCAGCCAACCAGGGTCTAGCGGCCTCACAGATACGCAGTATTTT. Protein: CASQPGSSGLTDTQYF.

This chain's CDR3 is CASSLQGRSEQYF. DNA for the CDR3: TGTGCCAGCAGCTTGCAGGGTAGGAGCGAGCAGTACTTC. The V and J genes are TRBV5-6 and TRBJ2-7, with D possibly TRBD1 on 5 matching bases. The CDR3 is 13 residues long. Germline V gives CDR1 SGHDT, CDR2 YYEEEE. V was trimmed by 1 base and J by 6 bases, leaving 11 bases between them.

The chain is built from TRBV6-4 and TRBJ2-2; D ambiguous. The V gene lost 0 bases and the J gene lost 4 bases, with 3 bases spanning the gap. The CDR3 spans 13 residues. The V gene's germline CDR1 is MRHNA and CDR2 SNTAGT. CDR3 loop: CASSDSSTGELFF. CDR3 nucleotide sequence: TGTGCCAGCAGTGACTCTTCCACCGGGGAGCTGTTTTTT.

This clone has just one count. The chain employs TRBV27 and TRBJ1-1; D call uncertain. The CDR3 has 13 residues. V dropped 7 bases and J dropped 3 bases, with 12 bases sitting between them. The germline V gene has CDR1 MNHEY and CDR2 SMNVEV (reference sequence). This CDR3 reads CASTQGLHTEAFF. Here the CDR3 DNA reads TGTGCCAGCACCCAAGGTTTACACACTGAAGCTTTCTTT.

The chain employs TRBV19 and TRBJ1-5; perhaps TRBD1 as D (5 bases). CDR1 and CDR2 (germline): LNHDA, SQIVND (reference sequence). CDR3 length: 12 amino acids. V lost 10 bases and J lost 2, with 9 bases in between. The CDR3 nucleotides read TGTGCCACGGGGGTTGGCAATCAGCCCCAGCATTTT. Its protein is CATGVGNQPQHF.

The CDR3 here is CASSYDRSSYNEQFF. The CDR3 nucleotides read TGTGCCAGCAGTTACGACAGGAGCTCCTACAATGAGCAGTTCTTC. The chain carries TRBV4-2 and TRBJ2-1, with D maybe TRBD1 (6 bases). The germline V and J ends were trimmed by 6 bases and 0 bases, with 12 bases remaining between them. The germline V gene encodes CDR1 LGHNA and CDR2 YNFKEQ. The CDR3 covers 15 residues.

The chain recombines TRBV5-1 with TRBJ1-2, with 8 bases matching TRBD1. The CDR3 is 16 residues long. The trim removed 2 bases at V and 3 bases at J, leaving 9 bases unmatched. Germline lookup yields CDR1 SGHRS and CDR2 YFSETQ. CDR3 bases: TGCGCCAGCAGCTTCTCTGAGACAGGGGAGGACTATGGCTACACCTTC. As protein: CASSFSETGEDYGYTF.

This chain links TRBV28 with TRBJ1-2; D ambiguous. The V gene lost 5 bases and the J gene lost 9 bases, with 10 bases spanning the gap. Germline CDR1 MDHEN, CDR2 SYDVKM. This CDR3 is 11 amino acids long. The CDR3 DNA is TGTGCCAGCAGTCTTGACCGGAGCTACACCTTC. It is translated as CASSLDRSYTF.

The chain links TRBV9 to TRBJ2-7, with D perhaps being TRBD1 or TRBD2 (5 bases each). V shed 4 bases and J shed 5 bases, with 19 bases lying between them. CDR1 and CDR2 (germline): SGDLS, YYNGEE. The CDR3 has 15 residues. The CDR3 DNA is TGTGCCAGCAGCCCACGGGACCGACATGGTAACGAGCAGTACTTC. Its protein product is CASSPRDRHGNEQYF.

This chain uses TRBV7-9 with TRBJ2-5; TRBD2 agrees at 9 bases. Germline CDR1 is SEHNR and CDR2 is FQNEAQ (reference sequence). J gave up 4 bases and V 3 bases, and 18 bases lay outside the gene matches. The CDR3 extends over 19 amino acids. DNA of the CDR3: TGTGCCAGCAGCTTCTACCCTCAAATAGCGGGAGAGCCAGGAGAGACCCAGTACTTC. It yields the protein CASSFYPQIAGEPGETQYF.

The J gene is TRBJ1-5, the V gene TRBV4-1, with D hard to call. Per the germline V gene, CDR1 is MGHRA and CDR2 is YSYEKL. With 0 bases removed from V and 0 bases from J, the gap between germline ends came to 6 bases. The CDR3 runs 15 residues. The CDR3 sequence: CASSQEEYSNQPQHF. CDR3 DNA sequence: TGCGCCAGCAGCCAAGAGGAATATAGCAATCAGCCCCAGCATTTT.

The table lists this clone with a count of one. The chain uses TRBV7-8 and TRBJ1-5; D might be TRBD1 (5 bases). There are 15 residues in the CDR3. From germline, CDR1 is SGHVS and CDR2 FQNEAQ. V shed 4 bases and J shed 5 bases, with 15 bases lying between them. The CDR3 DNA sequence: TGTGCCAGCAGCTGGGGGGGAGTCGGGGATCAGCCCCAGCATTTT. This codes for CASSWGGVGDQPQHF.

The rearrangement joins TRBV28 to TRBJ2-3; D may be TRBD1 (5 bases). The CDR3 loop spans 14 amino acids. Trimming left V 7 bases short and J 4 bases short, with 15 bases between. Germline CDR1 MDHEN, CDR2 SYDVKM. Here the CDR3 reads CASTFSWGADTQYF. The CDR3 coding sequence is TGTGCCAGCACCTTTTCTTGGGGCGCAGATACGCAGTATTTT.

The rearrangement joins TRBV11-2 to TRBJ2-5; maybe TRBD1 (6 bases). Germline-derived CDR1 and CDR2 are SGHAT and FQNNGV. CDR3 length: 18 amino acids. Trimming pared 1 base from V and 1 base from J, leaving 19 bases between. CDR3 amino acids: CASSLGRGSDRSQETQYF. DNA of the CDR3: TGTGCCAGCAGCTTAGGTCGGGGCTCCGACAGGAGCCAAGAGACCCAGTACTTC.

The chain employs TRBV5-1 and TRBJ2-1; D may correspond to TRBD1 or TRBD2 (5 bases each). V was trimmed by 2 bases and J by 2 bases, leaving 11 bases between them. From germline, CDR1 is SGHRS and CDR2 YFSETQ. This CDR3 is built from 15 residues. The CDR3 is CASSFSGTPYNEQFF. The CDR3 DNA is TGCGCCAGCAGCTTTTCCGGGACCCCCTACAATGAGCAGTTCTTC.

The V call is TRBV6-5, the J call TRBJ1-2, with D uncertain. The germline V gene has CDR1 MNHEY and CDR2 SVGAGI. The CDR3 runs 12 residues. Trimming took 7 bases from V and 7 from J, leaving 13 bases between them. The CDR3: CASKGSGVGYTF. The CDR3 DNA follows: TGTGCCAGCAAAGGCAGTGGGGTTGGCTACACCTTC.

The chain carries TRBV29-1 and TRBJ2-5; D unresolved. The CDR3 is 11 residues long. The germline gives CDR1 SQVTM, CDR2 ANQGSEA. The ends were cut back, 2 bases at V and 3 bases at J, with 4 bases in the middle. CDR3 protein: CSVEMEETQYF. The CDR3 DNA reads TGCAGCGTTGAAATGGAAGAGACCCAGTACTTC.

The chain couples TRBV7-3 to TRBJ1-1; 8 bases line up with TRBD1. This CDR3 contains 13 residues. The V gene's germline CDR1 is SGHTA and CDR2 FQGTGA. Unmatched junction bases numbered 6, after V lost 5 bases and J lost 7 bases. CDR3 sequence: CASSQGAGGEAFF. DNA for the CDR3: TGTGCCAGCAGCCAGGGGGCTGGGGGTGAAGCTTTCTTT. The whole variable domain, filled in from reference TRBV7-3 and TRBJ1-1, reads GAGVSQTPSNKVTEKGKYVELRCDPISGHTALYWYRQSLGQGPEFLIYFQGTGAADDSGLPNDRFFAVRPEGSVSTLKIQRTERGDSAVYLCASSQGAGGEAFFGQGTRLTVV.

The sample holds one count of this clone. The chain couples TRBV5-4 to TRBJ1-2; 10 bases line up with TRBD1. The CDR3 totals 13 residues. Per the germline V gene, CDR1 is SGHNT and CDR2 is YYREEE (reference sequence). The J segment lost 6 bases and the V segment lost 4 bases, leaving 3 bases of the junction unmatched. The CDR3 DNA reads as TGTGCCAGCAGCCTAGGGACAGGGGATGGCTACACCTTC. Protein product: CASSLGTGDGYTF.

The CDR3 sequence is CASSLGDRGSQETQYF. CDR3 sequence (DNA): TGTGCCAGCAGCTTAGGAGACAGGGGGTCACAAGAGACCCAGTACTTC. The chain has TRBV7-9 and TRBJ2-5, with TRBD1 matching over 9 bases. Looked up from germline, CDR1 is SEHNR and CDR2 is FQNEAQ (reference sequence). V dropped 1 base and J dropped 2; count of bases not matched to a gene: 5. This CDR3 is built from 16 residues.

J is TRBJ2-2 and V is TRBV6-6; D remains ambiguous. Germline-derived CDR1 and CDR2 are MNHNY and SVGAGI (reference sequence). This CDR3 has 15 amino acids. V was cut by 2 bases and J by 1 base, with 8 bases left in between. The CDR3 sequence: CASSYRGQNTGELFF. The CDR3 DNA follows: TGTGCCAGCAGTTACCGTGGGCAGAACACCGGGGAGCTGTTTTTT.

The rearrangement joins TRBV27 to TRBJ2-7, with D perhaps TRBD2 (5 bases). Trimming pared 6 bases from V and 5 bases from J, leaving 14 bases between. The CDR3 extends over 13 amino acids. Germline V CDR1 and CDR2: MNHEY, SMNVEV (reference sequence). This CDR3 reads CASSLRTLHEQYF. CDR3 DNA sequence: TGTGCCAGCAGCCTGAGGACTCTCCACGAGCAGTACTTC.

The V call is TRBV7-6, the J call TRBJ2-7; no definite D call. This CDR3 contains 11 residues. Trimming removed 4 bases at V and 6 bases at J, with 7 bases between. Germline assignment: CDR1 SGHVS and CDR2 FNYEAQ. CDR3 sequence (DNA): TGTGCCAGCAGCTCCGGATTCGAGCAGTACTTC. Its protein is CASSSGFEQYF.

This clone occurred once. This CDR3 reads CAIRAFIRGSTGELFF. CDR3 in DNA: TGTGCCATCAGGGCTTTTATCAGGGGAAGCACCGGGGAGCTGTTTTTT. The rearrangement uses TRBV10-3 and TRBJ2-2; D possibly corresponds to TRBD1 (6 bases). CDR3 length: 16 residues. Germline CDR1 reads ENHRY; CDR2 reads SYGVKD. The germline V and J ends were trimmed by 6 bases and 4 bases, with 18 bases remaining between them.

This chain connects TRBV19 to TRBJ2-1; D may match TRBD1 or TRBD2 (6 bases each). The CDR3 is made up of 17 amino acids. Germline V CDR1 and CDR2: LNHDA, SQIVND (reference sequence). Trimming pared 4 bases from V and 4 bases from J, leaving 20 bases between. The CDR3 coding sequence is TGTGCCAGTAGTACTCCCGCAGGGGAGCGGGCTTACAATGAGCAGTTCTTC. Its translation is CASSTPAGERAYNEQFF.

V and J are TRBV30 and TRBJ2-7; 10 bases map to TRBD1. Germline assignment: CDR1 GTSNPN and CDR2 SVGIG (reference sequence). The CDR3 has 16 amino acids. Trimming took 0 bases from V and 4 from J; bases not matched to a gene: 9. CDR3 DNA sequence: TGTGCCTGGAGTGTTTTACGGGACAGGGGAAAGTACGAGCAGTACTTC. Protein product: CAWSVLRDRGKYEQYF. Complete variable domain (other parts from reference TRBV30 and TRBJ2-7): SQTIHQWPATLVQPVGSPLSLECTVEGTSNPNLYWYRQAAGRGLQLLFYSVGIGQISSEVPQNLSASRPQDRQFILSSKKLLLSDSGFYLCAWSVLRDRGKYEQYFGPGTRLTVT.